Presented here are 28 T cell receptor beta chains from one specimen sequenced in a study of response to subunit inactivated influenza vaccine. TCRdb recomputed calls from the RT-PCR reads with MiXCR, one row per CDR3 protein. The table shows 550,000 to 650,000 distinct CDR3 sequences, with about 12% occurring only once. Material: PBMCs from blood, obtained on the day of vaccination. These receptors all stem from a man over 45 who received an inactivated influenza vaccine.

This clonotype was counted only a few times. J is TRBJ2-7 and V is TRBV4-1; 8 bases match TRBD2. There are 17 residues in the CDR3. Germline V gives CDR1 MGHRA, CDR2 YSYEKL. J was trimmed by 0 bases and V by 0 bases; bases with no gene match: 7. CDR3 DNA: TGCGCCAGCAGCCAAGAGCCTTGGCGGGGGGCCTCCTACGAGCAGTACTTC. It specifies CASSQEPWRGASYEQYF.

This clonotype was recorded a few times. The gene calls are TRBV2 and TRBJ2-2; TRBD2 matches at 10 bases. V trimming: 10 bases; J trimming: 3 bases; junction bases outside the gene matches: 5. The CDR3 covers 14 residues. Germline CDR1 reads SNHLY; CDR2 reads FYNNEI. The CDR3 sequence: CATASGGYTGELFF. CDR3 DNA sequence: TGTGCCACCGCTAGCGGGGGATACACCGGGGAGCTGTTTTTT.

The V and J genes are TRBV18 and TRBJ2-6; D unclear. CDR1 KGHSH and CDR2 LQKENI come from the germline V gene. V was pared by 0 bases and J by 4 bases, with 10 bases between. CDR3 size: 16 residues. This CDR3 reads CASSPPGYPGANVLTF. The CDR3 DNA reads as TGTGCCAGCTCACCACCTGGTTACCCGGGGGCCAACGTCCTGACTTTC.

The V gene is TRBV5-1, the J gene TRBJ1-2; 7 nucleotides line up with TRBD1. The junction had 7 bases not matched to a gene; V was cut back by 4 bases and J by 4 bases. This CDR3 spans 14 amino acids. CDR1 and CDR2 (germline): SGHRS, YFSETQ. The CDR3 DNA is TGCGCCAGCAGCGCGGGACAGTCCTTCTATGGCTACACCTTC. Amino acid sequence: CASSAGQSFYGYTF.

V usage is TRBV29-1 and J usage is TRBJ2-3, with 7 nucleotides matching TRBD1. Germline V gives CDR1 SQVTM, CDR2 ANQGSEA. Trimming cost V 3 bases and J 2 bases; bases outside gene matches: 8. There are 15 residues in the CDR3. The CDR3 is CSVDAKGAPTDTQYF. The CDR3 DNA sequence: TGCAGCGTTGATGCCAAGGGGGCGCCCACAGATACGCAGTATTTT.

This clonotype was counted a few times. The rearrangement links TRBV28 to TRBJ2-7, with D perhaps matching TRBD2 (5 bases). V lost 6 bases and J lost 3, with 21 bases in between. The germline V gene encodes CDR1 MDHEN and CDR2 SYDVKM. The CDR3 extends over 16 amino acids. The CDR3 DNA follows: TGTGCCAGCAGACCTGGCTTATCATGGGGAGACTACGAGCAGTACTTC. Its protein product is CASRPGLSWGDYEQYF. Together with reference TRBV28 and TRBJ2-7, the CDR3 gives the full variable domain: DVKVTQSSRYLVKRTGEKVFLECVQDMDHENMFWYRQDPGLGLRLIYFSYDVKMKEKGDIPEGYSVSREKKERFSLILESASTNQTSMYLCASRPGLSWGDYEQYFGPGTRLTVT.

The CDR3: CASSPHNAGTVNTEAFF. CDR3 DNA sequence: TGCGCCAGCAGCCCTCATAATGCCGGGACAGTGAACACTGAAGCTTTCTTT. This sequence joins TRBV4-1 and TRBJ1-1; 7 bases are a match to TRBD1. Trimming at V came to 4 bases and at J to 0 bases, leaving 11 bases not matched to a gene. Germline CDR1 and CDR2: MGHRA and YSYEKL. The CDR3 sequence is 17 residues long.

The chain has TRBV6-5 and TRBJ2-1; 9 bases match TRBD1. The ends lost 2 bases at V and 11 bases at J; junction bases unmatched: 7. Germline CDR1 is MNHEY and CDR2 is SVGAGI. This CDR3 has 14 residues. CDR3: CASSYNRGLDKQFF. As DNA, the CDR3 is TGTGCCAGCAGTTACAACAGGGGGCTGGATAAGCAGTTCTTC.

The V gene is TRBV27, the J gene TRBJ1-5; 7 bases map to TRBD1. CDR1 and CDR2 (germline): MNHEY, SMNVEV (reference sequence). Trimming took 8 bases from V and 0 from J; bases not matched to a gene: 7. The length of the CDR3 is 15 residues. Here the CDR3 reads CASGGQVNSNQPQHF. The CDR3 DNA reads as TGTGCCAGCGGAGGACAGGTCAATAGCAATCAGCCCCAGCATTTT.

The CDR3 region has the DNA TGTGCCAGCAGCTTAGAAGGGCTTGGGGAGCTGTTTTTT. Residues: CASSLEGLGELFF. The rearrangement uses TRBV5-5 and TRBJ2-2; no clear D. CDR1 and CDR2 (germline): SGHKS, YYEKEE (reference sequence). With 2 bases removed from V and 8 bases from J, the gap between germline ends came to 10 bases. The length of the CDR3 is 13 residues.

The chain carries TRBV7-8 and TRBJ1-6, with 9 bases identical to TRBD1. CDR3 length: 16 residues. V was pared by 5 bases and J by 11 bases, with 13 bases of the junction left unmatched. Germline V CDR1 and CDR2: SGHVS, FQNEAQ. CDR3 residues: CASSPSGTGLSTPLHF. The CDR3 DNA reads as TGTGCCAGCAGCCCGTCCGGGACAGGGTTGTCGACACCCCTCCACTTT.

This clonotype was recorded a few times. The chain recombines TRBV5-1 with TRBJ1-1; D unclear. CDR3 length: 14 amino acids. Trimming cost V 4 bases and J 0 bases, with 10 bases left between them. Germline V gene data show CDR1 as SGHRS and CDR2 as YFSETQ. The CDR3 spells CASSRTYMNTEAFF. CDR3 DNA: TGCGCCAGCAGCCGGACTTACATGAACACTGAAGCTTTCTTT.

This clonotype was seen ten or more times. This chain links TRBV7-9 with TRBJ2-1; the D call may be TRBD1 or TRBD2 (5 bases each). This CDR3 contains 15 residues. Germline values: CDR1 SEHNR, CDR2 FQNEAQ (reference sequence). Deletions cut 3 bases from V and 1 base from J, with 10 bases between. CDR3 in amino acids: CASSLRGESYNEQFF. The CDR3 DNA reads TGTGCCAGCAGCTTGAGGGGTGAGTCCTACAATGAGCAGTTCTTC.

This chain uses TRBV4-1 with TRBJ2-3; 10 nucleotides align to TRBD2. CDR1 MGHRA and CDR2 YSYEKL come from the germline V gene. Trimming cost V 3 bases and J 2 bases; bases outside gene matches: 5. This CDR3 contains 16 residues. CDR3 nucleotides: TGCGCCAGCAGCCACCACGGACTAGCGGACACAGATACGCAGTATTTT. Residues: CASSHHGLADTDTQYF.

The rearrangement uses TRBV28 and TRBJ2-1, with D maybe TRBD1 (6 bases). The CDR3 length is 14 residues. The germline V gene encodes CDR1 MDHEN and CDR2 SYDVKM. The ends were cut back, 2 bases at V and 7 bases at J, with 12 bases in the middle. As DNA, the CDR3 is TGTGCCAGCAGTTTAACGCATCAGGGGAATGAGCAGTTCTTC. Encoded protein: CASSLTHQGNEQFF.

This clonotype was seen repeatedly, ten times or more. V is TRBV5-6 and J is TRBJ1-4; maybe TRBD1 (6 bases). The germline CDR1 and CDR2 sequences are SGHDT and YYEEEE. V lost 4 bases to trimming and J lost 7 bases, with 14 bases between them. The CDR3 length is 14 residues. CDR3 sequence: CASSRGGVSEKLFF. CDR3 DNA: TGTGCCAGCAGCCGAGGGGGGGTCTCTGAAAAACTGTTTTTT.

This clonotype came up a few times. The CDR3 bases are TGTGCCACCACAGAGCGGGGGGCTCTGAACACCGGGGAGCTGTTTTTT. Its translation: CATTERGALNTGELFF. The chain employs TRBV7-9 and TRBJ2-2, with TRBD2 matching over 9 bases. The CDR3 runs 16 residues. From germline, CDR1 is SEHNR and CDR2 FQNEAQ (reference sequence). The V segment lost 10 bases and the J segment 1 base; nucleotides outside the gene matches: 10.

For this clonotype: A much larger clone is a single base away; this may be a read error. This sequence joins TRBV20-1 and TRBJ2-3, with D hard to call. CDR1 and CDR2 from the germline V gene are DFQATT and SNEGSKA (reference sequence). CDR3 length: 12 residues. V was clipped by 0 bases and J by 2 bases, with 3 bases between them. CDR3 in amino acids: CSARDTTDTQYF. The CDR3 DNA is TGCAGTGCTAGAGATACCACAGATACGCAGTATTTT.

This clonotype occurred once. The chain is built from TRBV7-3 and TRBJ2-1; 11 bases line up with TRBD2. V was pared by 5 bases and J by 7 bases, with 7 bases of the junction left unmatched. This CDR3 contains 15 residues. Germline CDR1 is SGHTA and CDR2 is FQGTGA. DNA for the CDR3: TGTGCCAGCAGCCGGGGACTAGCGGAGGGAAATGAGCAGTTCTTC. Residues: CASSRGLAEGNEQFF.

This clonotype was seen a handful of times. The genes are TRBV6-1 and TRBJ2-3, with 14 nucleotides matching TRBD2. CDR3 length equals 16 residues. Germline V lookup: CDR1 MNHNS, CDR2 SASEGT. Losses at the gene ends were 6 bases for V and 7 bases for J; bases not matched to a gene: 9. The CDR3 nucleotides are TGTGCCAGCAGGACACCCGGGACTAGCGGGAGTAATACGCAGTATTTT. Its protein is CASRTPGTSGSNTQYF.

This clonotype came up a few times. J is TRBJ1-2 and V is TRBV7-2; D ambiguous. Germline lookup yields CDR1 SGHTA and CDR2 FQGNSA. The CDR3 has 12 amino acids. V was clipped by 5 bases and J by 5 bases, with 9 bases between them. As DNA, the CDR3 is TGTGCCAGCAGCCCTTCTCTATATGGCTACACCTTC. It is translated as CASSPSLYGYTF.

The chain carries TRBV29-1 and TRBJ2-2; 8 bases agree with TRBD1. CDR3 length equals 13 residues. Trimming took 8 bases from V and 4 from J; bases not matched to a gene: 6. From germline, CDR1 is SQVTM and CDR2 ANQGSEA. CDR3 sequence reads: CSSGQGPTGELFF. CDR3 nucleotides: TGCAGCTCAGGACAGGGACCCACCGGGGAGCTGTTTTTT.

This clonotype was seen at least ten times. This chain links TRBV7-2 with TRBJ2-3; D may correspond to TRBD1 or TRBD2 (5 bases each). CDR3 length: 16 amino acids. CDR1 is SGHTA and CDR2 is FQGNSA in the germline V gene. V lost 1 base to trimming and J lost 2 bases, with 13 bases between them. CDR3 protein: CASSLDRSGHTDTQYF. The CDR3 nucleotides are TGTGCCAGCAGCTTAGACAGGAGCGGACACACAGATACGCAGTATTTT.

The chain combines TRBV11-2 with TRBJ2-2; D is possibly TRBD1 or TRBD2 (5 bases each). V shed 4 bases and J shed 6 bases, with 9 bases lying between them. The CDR3 is made up of 13 amino acids. Germline values: CDR1 SGHAT, CDR2 FQNNGV. CDR3 sequence: CASSWGSPGELFF. The CDR3 bases are TGTGCCAGCAGCTGGGGGTCACCCGGGGAGCTGTTTTTT.

This clonotype was seen ten or more times. The chain couples TRBV7-2 to TRBJ2-7; 9 bases line up with TRBD1. This CDR3 spans 15 amino acids. CDR1 and CDR2 from the germline V gene are SGHTA and FQGNSA. Trimming took 5 bases from V and 1 from J; bases not matched to a gene: 6. CDR3 sequence (DNA): TGTGCCAGCAGCCCCGGGACAGGGAGGTCCTACGAGCAGTACTTC. It translates to CASSPGTGRSYEQYF.

This clonotype turned up a few times. The chain carries TRBV5-1 and TRBJ2-3; the D gene is possibly TRBD2 (5 bases). CDR1 SGHRS and CDR2 YFSETQ come from the germline V gene. The CDR3 runs to 16 residues. Trimming removed 4 bases at V and 1 base at J, with 16 bases between. For the CDR3, the DNA is TGCGCCAGCAGCAGAACCGGGAAAGACGGCACAGATACGCAGTATTTT. Protein sequence: CASSRTGKDGTDTQYF.

The chain links TRBV7-9 to TRBJ2-5, with 11 bases matching TRBD2. J lost 4 bases, V lost 6 bases, and 13 bases had no gene match. CDR1 SEHNR and CDR2 FQNEAQ come from the germline V gene (reference sequence). The CDR3 is 17 amino acids. This chain's CDR3 is CASRSFHTSGGRETQYF. For the CDR3, the DNA is TGTGCCAGCAGGTCCTTTCACACTAGCGGGGGAAGAGAGACCCAGTACTTC.

This clonotype was counted at least ten times. This chain links TRBV4-3 with TRBJ1-1; D remains unclear. Looked up from germline, CDR1 is LGHNA and CDR2 is YSLEER. V was trimmed by 1 base and J by 5 bases, leaving 11 bases between them. The CDR3 totals 14 residues. The CDR3 nucleotides read TGCGCCAGCAGCCAAGTTGGTATCGGTACTGAAGCTTTCTTT. This translates into CASSQVGIGTEAFF.